These 21 T cell receptor beta chains were all obtained from the same sample, sequenced in a study of regulatory T cells in long-lasting Graves disease. The authors built TCR beta libraries using iRepertoire HTBI primers and Arm-PCR of CDR3 regions. TCRdb called the multiplex PCR reads again in MiXCR, with one record for every CDR3 protein. This sample has a few hundred thousand distinct CDR3 sequences, with roughly 25% found just once. This sample's time point: persistent/refractory GD, antithyroid drugs over 5 years with positive TRAb. The TCR library was prepared using RNA isolated from PBMCs. Material: peripheral blood mononuclear cells (PBMCs), obtained when the disease was refractory, from a patient treated with antithyroid drugs. All receptors come from a woman in her thirties or forties with Graves disease.

The V and J genes are TRBV24-1 and TRBJ2-7; 13 bases line up with TRBD2. The V gene end was trimmed by 2 bases and the J gene end by 5 bases; junction bases not matched to a gene: 5. Germline V gene data show CDR1 as KGHDR and CDR2 as SFDVKD. The CDR3 loop spans 16 amino acids. This CDR3 reads CATSDSGTSGTHEQYF. Written as DNA, the CDR3 is TGTGCCACCAGTGATTCCGGGACTAGCGGGACCCACGAGCAGTACTTC.

The V call is TRBV3-1, the J call TRBJ1-6; a weak D match, TRBD1 (5 bases). The V gene lost 4 bases and the J gene lost 0 bases, with 10 bases spanning the gap. Germline loops: CDR1 LGHDT, CDR2 YNNKEL (reference sequence). This CDR3 region has 16 residues. The CDR3 sequence is CASSRGRSSYNSPLHF. The CDR3 region has the DNA TGTGCCAGCAGCCGGGGCAGGAGCTCCTATAATTCACCCCTCCACTTT.

This chain joins TRBV5-5 and TRBJ1-5; D call uncertain. Deletions cut 1 base from V and 4 bases from J, with 12 bases between. Germline values: CDR1 SGHKS, CDR2 YYEKEE (reference sequence). The CDR3 is made up of 15 amino acids. As DNA, the CDR3 is TGTGCCAGCAGCTTGTCGGGGTTAGGAAATCAGCCCCAGCATTTT. This codes for CASSLSGLGNQPQHF.

There are a few counts of this clonotype. This chain links TRBV12-3 or TRBV12-4 with TRBJ1-1; D is perhaps TRBD1 (5 bases). There are 14 residues in the CDR3. V dropped 6 bases and J dropped 5 bases, with 16 bases sitting between them. The CDR3 nucleotides read TGTGCCAGCAGGGTACAGGTCCCGGGGACTGAAGCTTTCTTT. It codes for CASRVQVPGTEAFF.

CDR3 residues: CASSPPYPLATKYDEQFF. The CDR3 region has the DNA TGTGCCAGCAGTCCCCCTTATCCCCTAGCGACCAAGTACGATGAGCAGTTCTTC. The chain links TRBV28 to TRBJ2-1; D might be TRBD2 (6 bases). Germline lookup yields CDR1 MDHEN and CDR2 SYDVKM. The CDR3 loop spans 18 amino acids. Trimming removed 5 bases from V and 8 bases from J, with 28 bases in between.

This clonotype occurred many times. This CDR3 reads CASRVAGVIPDTQYF. The CDR3 DNA reads as TGTGCCAGCAGAGTAGCGGGAGTAATTCCAGATACGCAGTATTTT. This rearrangement joins TRBV2 to TRBJ2-3; 9 nucleotides match TRBD2. Germline V gene data show CDR1 as SNHLY and CDR2 as FYNNEI. CDR3 length: 15 residues. Trimming removed 6 bases from V and 4 bases from J; junction bases left unmatched: 8.

This clonotype was counted at least ten times. The gene calls are TRBV6-2 or TRBV6-3 and TRBJ2-2, with TRBD2 as a possible D gene (5 bases). The CDR3 spans 14 residues. Germline V lookup: CDR1 MNHEY, CDR2 SVGEGT. V shed 7 bases and J shed 6 bases, with 15 bases lying between them. The CDR3 spells CASKPGSVPGELFF. CDR3 bases: TGTGCCAGCAAGCCGGGATCCGTTCCCGGGGAGCTGTTTTTT.

In this sample, this clonotype turned up many times. The chain is built from TRBV2 and TRBJ1-5, with D unclear. V lost 1 base and J lost 0, with 4 bases in between. Germline V gene sequence: CDR1 SNHLY, CDR2 FYNNEI. The CDR3 has 14 residues. The CDR3 here is CASSEGNSNQPQHF. DNA of the CDR3: TGTGCCAGCAGTGAAGGGAATAGCAATCAGCCCCAGCATTTT.

The V call is TRBV28, the J call TRBJ2-1; no clear D. This CDR3 is built from 12 residues. Germline values: CDR1 MDHEN, CDR2 SYDVKM. Trimming left V 7 bases short and J 3 bases short, with 7 bases between. The CDR3 DNA reads TGTGCCAGCAATGGGAACTACAATGAGCAGTTCTTC. This sequence encodes CASNGNYNEQFF.

This clonotype was counted ten times or more. This chain uses TRBV12-3 or TRBV12-4 with TRBJ2-7; 12 bases map to TRBD2. There are 17 residues in the CDR3. V lost 3 bases to trimming and J lost 2 bases; unmatched junction nucleotides: 8. The CDR3 nucleotides are TGTGCCAGCAGTTTCAGAAGAAGACTAGCGGGAGCCTACGAGCAGTACTTC. As protein: CASSFRRRLAGAYEQYF.

This chain connects TRBV6-1 to TRBJ2-1, with 7 bases that match TRBD2. J was trimmed by 4 bases and V by 7 bases; bases with no gene match: 7. This CDR3 comprises 14 residues. Germline CDR1 is MNHNS and CDR2 is SASEGT. CDR3 coding DNA: TGTGCCAGCAACTCAGCGGGACCATACAATGAGCAGTTCTTC. Protein sequence: CASNSAGPYNEQFF.

This chain uses TRBV11-2 with TRBJ2-1, with D tentatively TRBD1 or TRBD2 (5 bases each). V dropped 2 bases and J dropped 0 bases, with 8 bases sitting between them. CDR3 size: 15 residues. CDR1 and CDR2 (germline): SGHAT, FQNNGV. In nucleotides, the CDR3 is TGTGCCAGCAGCTTATGGGGGAGCTCCTACAATGAGCAGTTCTTC. Residues: CASSLWGSSYNEQFF. Full variable domain (outside the CDR3, taken from reference TRBV11-2 and TRBJ2-1): EAGVAQSPRYKIIEKRQSVAFWCNPISGHATLYWYQQILGQGPKLLIQFQNNGVVDDSQLPKDRFSAERLKGVDSTLKIQPAKLEDSAVYLCASSLWGSSYNEQFFGPGTRLTVL.

This clonotype was seen ten or more times. V gene TRBV2 combines with J gene TRBJ2-2; the match to TRBD2 covers 10 bases. V trimming: 6 bases; J trimming: 6 bases; junction bases outside the gene matches: 4. Germline CDR1 SNHLY, CDR2 FYNNEI. This CDR3 comprises 14 residues. CDR3 protein: CASSQGLAPGELFF. In DNA form, the CDR3 reads TGTGCCAGCAGCCAGGGACTAGCGCCCGGGGAGCTGTTTTTT.

This chain's CDR3 is CASTDLGLGGSPLHF. CDR3 sequence (DNA): TGTGCCAGCACCGATTTGGGCCTAGGGGGCTCACCCCTCCACTTT. This chain joins TRBV12-3 or TRBV12-4 and TRBJ1-6; TRBD1 aligns across 7 bases. J lost 10 bases, V lost 7 bases, and 13 bases had no gene match. The CDR3 runs 15 residues.

This clonotype was counted between two and nine times. J is TRBJ2-5 and V is TRBV24-1; D perhaps matches TRBD2 (7 bases). The CDR3 extends over 14 amino acids. Trimming took 5 bases from V and 4 from J, leaving 13 bases between them. Germline CDR1 reads KGHDR; CDR2 reads SFDVKD. The CDR3 loop reads CATSGGGGGETQYF. The CDR3 coding sequence is TGTGCCACCAGTGGAGGAGGGGGGGGAGAGACCCAGTACTTC.

To note about this clonotype: The CDR3 does not close with the conserved phenylalanine or tryptophan, likely indicating a read error. It is unclear where the CDR3 begins or ends on the DNA, so no DNA is shown, and the CDR3 is as TCRdb lists it. The chain carries TRBV10-1 and TRBJ2-4; the table's D call of TRBD2 was not tested on the DNA. Ends included, the CDR3 has 9 residues. CDR1 WNHNN and CDR2 SYGVQD come from the germline V gene (reference sequence). The CDR3 reads CASPAEGRV.

V gene TRBV20-1 combines with J gene TRBJ2-7; tentatively, D is TRBD2 (6 bases). V lost 5 bases and J lost 0, with 11 bases in between. The CDR3 length is 13 residues. Per germline, CDR1 DFQATT and CDR2 SNEGSKA (reference sequence). CDR3 coding DNA: TGCAGTGCTTTACGGAGGGACTCCTACGAGCAGTACTTC. Amino acids: CSALRRDSYEQYF.

There are a few counts of this clonotype. V and J are TRBV10-3 and TRBJ2-2, with D possibly called TRBD1 or TRBD2 (5 bases each). This CDR3 has 13 amino acids. The ends were cut back, 8 bases at V and 3 bases at J, with 10 bases in the middle. The germline gives CDR1 ENHRY, CDR2 SYGVKD. This CDR3 reads CAIGTLDTGELFF. In nucleotides, the CDR3 is TGTGCCATCGGGACCTTGGACACCGGGGAGCTGTTTTTT.

This clonotype occurred many times. J is TRBJ2-7 and V is TRBV2; no clear D. Germline CDR1 reads SNHLY; CDR2 reads FYNNEI. CDR3 length equals 13 residues. V lost 8 bases and J lost 6, with 17 bases in between. The CDR3 region is CASALQPPAEQYF. CDR3 sequence (DNA): TGTGCCAGCGCTCTGCAACCTCCTGCCGAGCAGTACTTC.

About this clonotype: A far larger clone is just one base off, so this is likely a read error. The chain is built from TRBV28 and TRBJ2-5, with TRBD1 matching 10 bases. The end of the DNA fits TRBJ2-7 better, so the J call may be wrong. This CDR3 contains 13 residues. Germline assignment: CDR1 MDHEN and CDR2 SYDVKM. The DNA for the CDR3 is TGTGCCAGCAGTACCGGGACAGGGGACGAGCAGTACTTC. Amino acids: CASSTGTGDEQYF.

The chain combines TRBV27 with TRBJ2-1; 11 positions match TRBD2. V shed 5 bases and J 7 bases; nucleotides not matched to a gene: 16. The length of the CDR3 is 18 residues. The germline V gene has CDR1 MNHEY and CDR2 SMNVEV (reference sequence). DNA for the CDR3: TGTGCCAGCAGTCCCGAGACCTCACTAGCGGGAGTTTGGAATGAGCAGTTCTTC. It specifies CASSPETSLAGVWNEQFF.